The 30 T cell receptor beta chains below were found in one sample sequenced in a study of shared clonotypes between healthy human individuals. Some clones are missing from TCRdb's copy, which holds only in-frame ones; the method was immunoSEQ multiplex PCR. The sample has more than 850,000 clones, about 84% seen once. Sequencing was performed on memory CD4+ T cells from PBMCs. Subset: CD45RA-negative fraction. These receptors were collected from a man aged 18 to 29 in good health. Some clones in this sample may be carry-over from other donors' samples.

The chain carries TRBV28 and TRBJ2-2; perhaps TRBD1 as D (5 bases). Per the germline V gene, CDR1 is MDHEN and CDR2 is SYDVKM. The CDR3 loop spans 14 amino acids. V was clipped by 5 bases and J by 3 bases, with 10 bases between them. The CDR3 nucleotides are TGTGCCAGCAGTACCAGGGTAGACACCGGGGAGCTGTTTTTT. It codes for CASSTRVDTGELFF.

This chain connects TRBV7-2 to TRBJ1-5; TRBD1 might be the D (5 bases). The CDR3 sequence is 13 residues long. The V end was cut by 4 bases, the J end by 9 bases, with 13 bases between. The germline CDR1 and CDR2 sequences are SGHTA and FQGNSA. CDR3 nucleotide sequence: TGTGCCAGCAGCTCGCAGGTCGGGGGGCCCCAGCATTTT. Amino acid sequence: CASSSQVGGPQHF.

CDR3 nucleotide sequence: TGTGCCAGCAGTCCGCACCATTCTGGGGCCAACGTCCTGACTTTC. Translation gives CASSPHHSGANVLTF. The chain couples TRBV2 to TRBJ2-6; D remains unclear. V lost 5 bases and J lost 1, with 9 bases in between. CDR3 length equals 15 residues. Per the germline V gene, CDR1 is SNHLY and CDR2 is FYNNEI.

V and J are TRBV9 and TRBJ2-5; the D is unclear. The CDR3 totals 14 residues. The ends were cut back, 0 bases at V and 5 bases at J, with 11 bases in the middle. CDR1 and CDR2 from the germline V gene are SGDLS and YYNGEE. The CDR3: CASSVVPDVETQYF. The CDR3, as DNA: TGTGCCAGCAGCGTAGTTCCGGATGTGGAGACCCAGTACTTC.

The DNA of the CDR3 is TGTGCCAGCAGTTTCTTATACGGCACTAGCAATCAGCCCCAGCATTTT. This sequence encodes CASSFLYGTSNQPQHF. The V gene is TRBV28, the J gene TRBJ1-5; D remains unclear. The CDR3 extends over 16 amino acids. CDR1 is MDHEN, CDR2 SYDVKM, per germline. Deletions cut 3 bases from V and 0 bases from J, with 12 bases between.

The chain carries TRBV7-8 and TRBJ1-1, with 9 bases lining up with TRBD1. The CDR3 is 14 residues long. J was trimmed by 3 bases and V by 4 bases; bases with no gene match: 3. Germline lookup yields CDR1 SGHVS and CDR2 FQNEAQ. The CDR3 reads CASSWRDRDTEAFF. The CDR3 DNA is TGTGCCAGCAGCTGGAGGGACAGGGACACTGAAGCTTTCTTT.

A note on this clone: In the same sample, other DNA sequences code for this CDR3. The chain is built from TRBV18 and TRBJ2-7; D remains unclear. The CDR3 is 11 residues long. Germline V lookup: CDR1 KGHSH, CDR2 LQKENI. The V end lost 4 bases, the J end lost 3 bases, and 4 bases lay between the germline ends. The CDR3 loop reads CASSRDYEQYF. In DNA, the CDR3 is TGTGCCAGCTCACGGGACTACGAGCAGTACTTC.

The CDR3 loop reads CASSGGVNEKLFF. In nucleotides, the CDR3 is TGTGCCAGCAGTGGAGGAGTCAATGAAAAACTGTTTTTT. This chain connects TRBV2 to TRBJ1-4, with D unclear. V gave up 4 bases and J gave up 5 bases, with 8 bases separating them. Germline loops: CDR1 SNHLY, CDR2 FYNNEI. The CDR3 is made up of 13 amino acids.

The rearrangement joins TRBV7-2 to TRBJ2-2; 9 positions match TRBD1. Per the germline V gene, CDR1 is SGHTA and CDR2 is FQGNSA. The trim removed 5 bases at V and 5 bases at J, leaving 6 bases unmatched. The CDR3 consists of 15 residues. The CDR3 spells CASSPRTGVTGELFF. CDR3 coding DNA: TGTGCCAGCAGCCCCAGGACAGGGGTGACCGGGGAGCTGTTTTTT.

The chain combines TRBV5-1 with TRBJ2-3; 11 positions agree with TRBD1. The CDR3 is 18 residues long. Germline values: CDR1 SGHRS, CDR2 YFSETQ. Germline trimming cut 3 bases from V and 1 base from J; bases unmatched to any gene: 10. The CDR3 DNA reads as TGCGCCAGCAGCTCTGGACAGGGGGCGATGATTCGCACAGATACGCAGTATTTT. Protein: CASSSGQGAMIRTDTQYF. The full variable domain, with the rest looked up from reference TRBV5-1 and TRBJ2-3, is KAGVTQTPRYLIKTRGQQVTLSCSPISGHRSVSWYQQTPGQGLQFLFEYFSETQRNKGNFPGRFSGRQFSNSRSEMNVSTLELGDSALYLCASSSGQGAMIRTDTQYFGPGTRLTVL.

This sequence joins TRBV11-2 and TRBJ1-1, with 9 nucleotides matching TRBD1. The CDR3 is made up of 15 amino acids. Per the germline V gene, CDR1 is SGHAT and CDR2 is FQNNGV. The J segment lost 4 bases and the V segment lost 6 bases, leaving 9 bases of the junction unmatched. In nucleotides, the CDR3 is TGTGCCAGCAGACCGCCGGGACAGGGTTTCACTGAAGCTTTCTTT. Its protein is CASRPPGQGFTEAFF.

The chain has TRBV4-1 and TRBJ1-3; tentative D call: TRBD1 (6 bases). From germline, CDR1 is MGHRA and CDR2 YSYEKL. The CDR3 loop spans 16 amino acids. V lost 2 bases and J 1 base, leaving 12 bases between the germline ends. The CDR3 loop reads CASSQPTGGSGNTIYF. The CDR3 nucleotides are TGCGCCAGCAGCCAACCGACAGGAGGATCTGGAAACACCATATATTTT.

V usage is TRBV7-3 and J usage is TRBJ2-1, with D possibly called TRBD1 or TRBD2 (5 bases each). Trimming took 5 bases from V and 4 from J, leaving 18 bases between them. From germline, CDR1 is SGHTA and CDR2 FQGTGA. This CDR3 spans 16 amino acids. CDR3 loop: CASSPLGVPPYNEQFF. CDR3 coding DNA: TGTGCCAGCAGCCCCCTGGGGGTTCCTCCTTACAATGAGCAGTTCTTC.

The J gene is TRBJ1-1, the V gene TRBV29-1; D is perhaps TRBD1 (6 bases). CDR3 size: 13 residues. The V end was cut by 7 bases, the J end by 8 bases, with 20 bases between. Germline lookup yields CDR1 SQVTM and CDR2 ANQGSEA. The chain's CDR3 is CSGGPGTHREAFF. The CDR3 region has the DNA TGCAGCGGCGGACCGGGGACACATCGGGAAGCTTTCTTT. The entire variable domain, with the rest obtained from reference TRBV29-1 and TRBJ1-1, is as follows: SAVISQKPSRDICQRGTSLTIQCQVDSQVTMMFWYRQQPGQSLTLIATANQGSEATYESGFVIDKFPISRPNLTFSTLTVSNMSPEDSSIYLCSGGPGTHREAFFGQGTRLTVV.

The chain employs TRBV5-6 and TRBJ2-5; D may be TRBD2 (5 bases). Germline-derived CDR1 and CDR2 are SGHDT and YYEEEE. The V and J ends lost 0 bases and 7 bases respectively, with 22 bases between them. This CDR3 is 17 amino acids long. CDR3 DNA sequence: TGTGCCAGCAGCTTGGGACCAGGACTTGCCTCGGGTGGGACCCAGTACTTC. This gives the protein CASSLGPGLASGGTQYF.

The chain links TRBV20-1 to TRBJ2-5; unclear D gene. The CDR3 contains 11 residues. Per germline, CDR1 DFQATT and CDR2 SNEGSKA (reference sequence). The CDR3 here is CTTGYQETQYF. The CDR3 DNA reads TGCACTACGGGCTACCAAGAGACCCAGTACTTC.

This clone came up many times. The chain links TRBV7-9 to TRBJ2-1; D is uncertain. V was shortened by 5 bases and J by 12 bases, with 11 bases between the two germline ends. The CDR3 has 11 residues. Germline V gene sequence: CDR1 SEHNR, CDR2 FQNEAQ (reference sequence). The CDR3 nucleotides read TGTGCCAGCAGCCCGCTAGGTCCGCAGTTCTTC. Translating it yields CASSPLGPQFF.

This chain joins TRBV10-1 and TRBJ2-7; D uncertain. Trimming removed 3 bases from V and 1 base from J, with 10 bases in between. Looked up from germline, CDR1 is WNHNN and CDR2 is SYGVQD (reference sequence). The CDR3 contains 14 residues. The CDR3 DNA follows: TGCGCCAGCAGTGACGGCAGCCTGTCCTACGAGCAGTACTTC. Translating gives CASSDGSLSYEQYF.

The CDR3 loop is CASSPSSAGTDTQYF. The CDR3 DNA sequence: TGTGCCAGCTCACCATCGAGCGCGGGCACAGATACGCAGTATTTT. The rearrangement joins TRBV18 to TRBJ2-3; D is unresolved. From germline, CDR1 is KGHSH and CDR2 LQKENI. The CDR3 totals 15 residues. V was cut by 2 bases and J by 1 base, with 10 bases left in between.

The chain couples TRBV2 to TRBJ2-3; 9 bases match TRBD1. V lost 9 bases to trimming and J lost 4 bases; unmatched junction nucleotides: 8. This CDR3 region has 14 residues. The V gene's germline CDR1 is SNHLY and CDR2 FYNNEI. CDR3 coding DNA: TGTGCCAGGTCCGGGACAGGGACGGCAGATACGCAGTATTTT. This encodes CARSGTGTADTQYF. Full variable domain (remainder filled in from reference TRBV2 and TRBJ2-3): EPEVTQTPSHQVTQMGQEVILRCVPISNHLYFYWYRQILGQKVEFLVSFYNNEISEKSEIFDDQFSVERPDGSNFTLKIRSTKLEDSAMYFCARSGTGTADTQYFGPGTRLTVL.

The chain employs TRBV2 and TRBJ2-7; D gene uncertain. There are 13 residues in the CDR3. CDR1 is SNHLY, CDR2 FYNNEI, per germline. V gave up 3 bases and J gave up 6 bases, with 12 bases separating them. CDR3 sequence reads: CASSDWRSAEQYF. In DNA, the CDR3 is TGTGCCAGCAGTGATTGGCGGAGTGCCGAGCAGTACTTC.

The gene calls are TRBV11-2 and TRBJ1-1; D might be TRBD1 (5 bases). This CDR3 has 14 amino acids. The germline V gene has CDR1 SGHAT and CDR2 FQNNGV. Trimming pared 0 bases from V and 3 bases from J, leaving 8 bases between. CDR3 region: CASSLDQGDTEAFF. The CDR3, as DNA: TGTGCCAGCAGCTTAGATCAGGGCGACACTGAAGCTTTCTTT. Combining the CDR3 with reference TRBV11-2 and TRBJ1-1 gives the whole variable domain EAGVAQSPRYKIIEKRQSVAFWCNPISGHATLYWYQQILGQGPKLLIQFQNNGVVDDSQLPKDRFSAERLKGVDSTLKIQPAKLEDSAVYLCASSLDQGDTEAFFGQGTRLTVV.

The chain combines TRBV18 with TRBJ2-7; a possible D gene is TRBD2 (5 bases). CDR3 length: 13 residues. CDR1 and CDR2 from the germline V gene are KGHSH and LQKENI. V lost 3 bases and J 3 bases, leaving 9 bases between the germline ends. The CDR3 spells CASSPDLNYEQYF. The DNA of the CDR3 is TGTGCCAGCTCACCGGACTTAAACTACGAGCAGTACTTC.

This clone was counted a few times. The chain couples TRBV4-2 to TRBJ2-2; 7 nucleotides line up with TRBD1. The germline CDR1 and CDR2 sequences are LGHNA and YNFKEQ. V dropped 4 bases and J dropped 2; count of bases not matched to a gene: 7. The CDR3 is 16 amino acids. The chain's CDR3 is CASSPHRDSNTGELFF. The CDR3 DNA is TGTGCCAGCAGCCCGCATCGGGACAGTAACACCGGGGAGCTGTTTTTT.

V usage is TRBV6-1 and J usage is TRBJ1-2, with 8 bases matching TRBD1. In germline, CDR1 is MNHNS, CDR2 SASEGT. Germline trimming cut 1 base from V and 7 bases from J; bases unmatched to any gene: 8. The CDR3 is 15 residues long. The CDR3 reads CASSEVLGQGGGYTF. CDR3 nucleotide sequence: TGTGCCAGCAGTGAAGTCTTAGGACAGGGTGGTGGCTACACCTTC.

The gene calls are TRBV30 and TRBJ2-5; no firm D call. From germline, CDR1 is GTSNPN and CDR2 SVGIG (reference sequence). Trimming removed 3 bases at V and 5 bases at J, with 10 bases between. The CDR3 length is 12 residues. The CDR3 loop is CAWRTVGETQYF. The DNA for the CDR3 is TGTGCCTGGAGGACCGTAGGGGAGACCCAGTACTTC.

The chain recombines TRBV15 with TRBJ2-2; D is possibly TRBD1 (5 bases). V was trimmed by 0 bases and J by 3 bases, leaving 8 bases between them. Germline V CDR1 and CDR2: LNHNV, YYDKDF (reference sequence). There are 15 residues in the CDR3. The CDR3 spells CATSRDGADTGELFF. The DNA of the CDR3 is TGTGCCACCAGCAGAGATGGGGCGGACACCGGGGAGCTGTTTTTT.

This clone showed up many times. The genes are TRBV7-2 and TRBJ2-2; possible D gene TRBD1, 7 bases. CDR3 length equals 18 residues. CDR1 and CDR2 (germline): SGHTA, FQGNSA. V lost 5 bases and J 5 bases, leaving 24 bases between the germline ends. The CDR3 DNA reads TGTGCCAGCAGCGCCGCGCCGGGCAGGGGGAGGCGAACCGGGGAGCTGTTTTTT. This gives the protein CASSAAPGRGRRTGELFF.

J is TRBJ1-4 and V is TRBV19; D unclear. Germline CDR1 and CDR2: LNHDA and SQIVND (reference sequence). V was clipped by 8 bases and J by 4 bases, with 5 bases between them. The CDR3 sequence is 11 residues long. The CDR3 reads CASRSNEKLFF. CDR3 coding DNA: TGTGCCAGTCGGAGTAATGAAAAACTGTTTTTT.

The chain carries TRBV29-1 and TRBJ1-1, with 7 bases fitting TRBD1. The CDR3 contains 13 residues. The germline gives CDR1 SQVTM, CDR2 ANQGSEA. The ends lost 7 bases at V and 2 bases at J; junction bases unmatched: 7. In DNA, the CDR3 is TGCAGCGCCCGGACAGGAACCAACACTGAAGCTTTCTTT. This gives the protein CSARTGTNTEAFF.